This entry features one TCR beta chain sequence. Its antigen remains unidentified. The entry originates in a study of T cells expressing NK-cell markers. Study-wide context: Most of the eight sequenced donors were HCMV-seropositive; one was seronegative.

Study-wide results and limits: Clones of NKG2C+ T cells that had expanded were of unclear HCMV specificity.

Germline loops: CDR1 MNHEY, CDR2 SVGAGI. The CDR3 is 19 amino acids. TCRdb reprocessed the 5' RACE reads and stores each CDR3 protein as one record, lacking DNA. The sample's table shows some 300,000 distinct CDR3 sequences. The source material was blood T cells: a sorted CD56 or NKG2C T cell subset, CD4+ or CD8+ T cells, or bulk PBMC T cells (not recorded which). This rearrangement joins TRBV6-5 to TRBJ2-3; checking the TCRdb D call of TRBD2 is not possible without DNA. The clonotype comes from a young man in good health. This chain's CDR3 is CASSYSTRGLAGVKGTQYF.